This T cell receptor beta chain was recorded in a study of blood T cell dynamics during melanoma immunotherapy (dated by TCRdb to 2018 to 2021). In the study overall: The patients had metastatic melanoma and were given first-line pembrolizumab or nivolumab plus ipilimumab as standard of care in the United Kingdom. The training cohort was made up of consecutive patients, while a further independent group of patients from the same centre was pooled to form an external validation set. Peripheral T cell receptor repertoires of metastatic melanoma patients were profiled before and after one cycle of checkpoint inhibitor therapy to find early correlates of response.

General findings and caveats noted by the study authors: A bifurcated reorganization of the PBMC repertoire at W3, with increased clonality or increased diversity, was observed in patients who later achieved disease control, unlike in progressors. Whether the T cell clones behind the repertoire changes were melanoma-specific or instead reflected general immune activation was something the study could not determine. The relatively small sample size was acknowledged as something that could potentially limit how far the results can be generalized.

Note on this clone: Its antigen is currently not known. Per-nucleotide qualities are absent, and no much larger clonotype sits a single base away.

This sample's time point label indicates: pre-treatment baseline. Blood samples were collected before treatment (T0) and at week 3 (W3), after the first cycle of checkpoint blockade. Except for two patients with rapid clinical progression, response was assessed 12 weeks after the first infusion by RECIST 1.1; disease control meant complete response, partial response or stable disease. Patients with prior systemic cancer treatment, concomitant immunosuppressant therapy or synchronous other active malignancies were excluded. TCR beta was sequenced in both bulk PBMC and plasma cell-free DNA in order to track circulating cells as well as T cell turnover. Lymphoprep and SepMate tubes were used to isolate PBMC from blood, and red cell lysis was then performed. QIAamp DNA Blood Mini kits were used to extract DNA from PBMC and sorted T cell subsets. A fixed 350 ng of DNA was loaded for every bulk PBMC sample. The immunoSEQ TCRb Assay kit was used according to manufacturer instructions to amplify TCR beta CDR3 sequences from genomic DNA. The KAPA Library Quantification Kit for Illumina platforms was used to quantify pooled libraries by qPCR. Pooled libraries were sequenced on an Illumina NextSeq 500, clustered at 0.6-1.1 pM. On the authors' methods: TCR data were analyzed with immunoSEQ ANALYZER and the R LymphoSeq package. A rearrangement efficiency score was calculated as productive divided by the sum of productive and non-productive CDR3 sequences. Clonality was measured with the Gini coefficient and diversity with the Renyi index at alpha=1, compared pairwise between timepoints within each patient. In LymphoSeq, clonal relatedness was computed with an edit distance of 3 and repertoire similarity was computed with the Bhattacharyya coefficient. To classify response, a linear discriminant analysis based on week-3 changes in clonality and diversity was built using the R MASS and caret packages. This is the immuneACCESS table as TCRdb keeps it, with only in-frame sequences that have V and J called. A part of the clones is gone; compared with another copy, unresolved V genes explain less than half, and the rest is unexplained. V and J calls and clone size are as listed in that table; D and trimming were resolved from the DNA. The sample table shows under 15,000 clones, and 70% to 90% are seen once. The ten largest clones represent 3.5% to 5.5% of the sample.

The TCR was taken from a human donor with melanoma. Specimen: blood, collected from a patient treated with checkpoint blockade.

The DNA is as follows: TGTGCCAGCAGCTTAGATCGAAGTGCGGGGACCTACGAGCAGTACTTC. This gives the protein CASSLDRSAGTYEQYF. Recombination joined TRBV11-2 with TRBJ2-7; the D region possibly corresponds to TRBD2 (6 bases align). V is clipped by 0 bases and J by 2 bases, and the sequence between their germline boundaries is 14 bases long. From the cysteine through the phenylalanine, the CDR3 covers 16 amino acids. CDR3 DNA only is kept here, 48 bases in frame from base 1. The germline V gene provides CDR1 SGHAT and CDR2 FQNNGV. The variable domain in full, with residues beyond the CDR3 obtained from the reference TRBV11-2 and TRBJ2-7 genes, is EAGVAQSPRYKIIEKRQSVAFWCNPISGHATLYWYQQILGQGPKLLIQFQNNGVVDDSQLPKDRFSAERLKGVDSTLKIQPAKLEDSAVYLCASSLDRSAGTYEQYFGPGTRLTVT.